Listed below are T cell receptor beta chains from one sample, sequenced in a study of T-cell reconstitution after alpha-beta-depleted transplantation in children. TCRdb analysed the PCR reads with MiXCR anew, one entry per CDR3 protein. Of over 300,000 distinct CDR3 sequences in the sample, 10% were seen once. The sequencing here drew on PBMCs from the stem cell graft donor, taken from the stem cell graft. The receptors stem from a human donor who donated a stem cell graft to a child with acute lymphoblastic leukemia. Each CDR3 is given with its conserved first and last residue. The D gene is left open where the match is weak. Some rows have no size entry. The others give once, few or many, or a class for an expanded clone.

j_call clone_size v_call d_call cdr3_aa cdr3_nt
TRBJ1-1 many TRBV20-1 - CSATGTNTEAFF TGCAGTGCTACTGGTACGAACACTGAAGCTTTCTTT
TRBJ2-1 many TRBV28 TRBD2 CASSLGLAGDEQFF TGTGCCAGCAGTTTAGGCCTAGCGGGAGATGAGCAGTTCTTC
TRBJ2-1 - TRBV7-9 - CASADRSYNEQFF TGTGCCAGCGCGGACCGCTCCTACAATGAGCAGTTCTTC
TRBJ2-7 few TRBV5-5 TRBD2 CASSRPSGGTYEQYF TGTGCCAGCAGCCGACCTAGCGGGGGGACCTACGAGCAGTACTTC
TRBJ1-5 few TRBV7-2 - CASSLGTTSNQPQHF TGTGCCAGCAGCTTAGGGACAACAAGCAATCAGCCCCAGCATTTT
TRBJ2-7 many TRBV7-2 TRBD2 CASSRRTSGSYEQYF TGTGCCAGCAGCCGCCGGACTAGCGGCTCCTACGAGCAGTACTTC
TRBJ2-1 - TRBV5-1 TRBD2 CASSLEGLAGAEQFF TGCGCCAGCAGCTTGGAGGGACTAGCGGGAGCTGAGCAGTTCTTC
TRBJ2-7 - TRBV6-1 TRBD2 CASSPTSGGRREQYF TGTGCCAGCAGTCCTACTAGCGGAGGGCGTCGCGAGCAGTACTTC
TRBJ2-7 - TRBV28 - CASSLFRTASGTWGSYEQYF TGTGCCAGCAGTTTATTCCGGACAGCCTCCGGGACCTGGGGCTCCTACGAGCAGTACTTC
TRBJ2-1 few TRBV7-2 TRBD1 CASSFSGTVPYNEQFF TGTGCCAGCAGCTTTTCCGGGACAGTGCCTTACAATGAGCAGTTCTTC
TRBJ2-4 few TRBV25-1 - CASSDAGSWENIQYF TGTGCCAGCAGTGACGCGGGGAGTTGGGAAAACATTCAGTACTTC
TRBJ1-1 - TRBV7-9 - CASSQSGTGTVGAFF TGTGCCAGCAGCCAGAGCGGAACAGGGACGGTCGGTGCTTTCTTT